The source of this T cell receptor beta chain is a study of CD8+ T cells in alopecia areata. Findings of the study overall: Scalp repertoires also include resident alphabeta T cells from normal skin. Compared with normal scalp, lesional scalp had higher clonality and more expanded CD8+ clones.

Sequencing used cDNA as its template, made by extracting RNA and reverse transcribing it. Assay: immunoSEQ multiplex PCR; the TCRdb copy retains only in-frame clones and omits some. Altogether roughly 120,000 clones are present, roughly 56% being singletons, with the ten largest covering 3% to 4%. As for this clone: Its antigen remains unidentified.

Described treatment: oral pan-JAK inhibitor, 5-10 mg twice daily. Alopecia areata patients provided lesional scalp punch biopsies and peripheral blood. Sorted populations comprised CD4+ and CD8+ T cells obtained from PBMCs. CDR3 length: 17 amino acids. The germline V and J ends were trimmed by 2 bases and 7 bases, with 22 bases remaining between them. The sample here was CD4+ T cells sorted from blood, taken at week 24, from a patient treated with tofacitinib. The clonotype comes from a human donor with alopecia areata. The rearrangement joins TRBV23-1 to TRBJ2-3, with D perhaps matching TRBD1 (6 bases). TRBV23-1 is an ORF, with its function uncertain. The CDR3 loop reads CASSQVLRTRGSHTQYF. CDR3 nucleotides: TGCGCCAGCAGTCAAGTTTTAAGGACAAGGGGGTCTCATACGCAGTATTTT.